This passage covers 8 T cell receptor beta chains from one sample sequenced in a study of blood T cell repertoires in COVID-19. The repertoire was sequenced with immunoSEQ multiplex PCR; TCRdb's copy has only in-frame clones and lacks some. The table has around 120,000 clones, about 89% seen once. The specimen was peripheral blood. The receptors stem from a woman aged 70 to 79 with acute or convalescent COVID-19.

The CDR3 sequence: CASSQGLSYFDEQYF. CDR3 bases: TGTGCCAGCAGCCAAGGACTATCTTACTTTGACGAGCAGTACTTC. This rearrangement joins TRBV3-1 (or the pseudogene TRBV3-2) to TRBJ2-7, with D possibly TRBD2 on 5 matching bases. Deletions cut 1 base from V and 5 bases from J, with 15 bases between. The CDR3 is 15 amino acids. Germline loops: CDR1 LGHDT, CDR2 YNNKEL (reference sequence).

The chain links TRBV29-1 to TRBJ1-1; no definite D call. Germline V gene lookup returns CDR1 SQVTM and CDR2 ANQGSEA. The ends were cut back, 5 bases at V and 5 bases at J, with 6 bases in the middle. This CDR3 comprises 10 residues. The CDR3 reads CSVYLTEAFF. CDR3 bases: TGCAGCGTTTATTTGACTGAAGCTTTCTTT.

This chain connects TRBV5-4 to TRBJ2-7; D perhaps matches TRBD1 (6 bases). This CDR3 has 13 amino acids. Germline CDR1 is SGHNT and CDR2 is YYREEE (reference sequence). Trimming shortened V by 1 base and J by 4 bases, and 9 bases separated the two germline ends. The CDR3 DNA sequence: TGTGCCAGCAGCTTGTCAGGGGTATACGAGCAGTACTTC. Protein sequence: CASSLSGVYEQYF.

J is TRBJ2-2 and V is TRBV6-6; 8 nucleotides agree with TRBD1. Per germline, CDR1 MNHNY and CDR2 SVGAGI (reference sequence). The CDR3 runs 16 residues. V gave up 2 bases and J gave up 8 bases; unmatched junction bases: 10. CDR3 DNA sequence: TGTGCCAGCAGTTACGCCGGACAGGGCGTTATTGGGGAGCTGTTTTTT. It specifies CASSYAGQGVIGELFF.

The genes are TRBV19 and TRBJ2-3, with 11 bases matching TRBD2. Trimming removed 4 bases from V and 1 base from J; junction bases left unmatched: 7. This CDR3 comprises 17 residues. Germline V gives CDR1 LNHDA, CDR2 SQIVND (reference sequence). For the CDR3, the DNA is TGTGCCAGTAGTACCCCAGCTAGCGGGGGGCGCACAGATACGCAGTATTTT. It is translated as CASSTPASGGRTDTQYF.

The gene calls are TRBV7-9 and TRBJ2-3, with D unclear. Germline lookup yields CDR1 SEHNR and CDR2 FQNEAQ (reference sequence). This CDR3 is built from 12 residues. Trimming left V 3 bases short and J 5 bases short, with 6 bases between. The CDR3 loop reads CASSLGEDTQYF. The CDR3 coding sequence is TGTGCCAGCAGCTTGGGCGAAGATACGCAGTATTTT. Full variable domain (outside the CDR3, taken from reference TRBV7-9 and TRBJ2-3): DTGVSQNPRHKITKRGQNVTFRCDPISEHNRLYWYRQTLGQGPEFLTYFQNEAQLEKSRLLSDRFSAERPKGSFSTLEIQRTEQGDSAMYLCASSLGEDTQYFGPGTRLTVL.

The chain couples TRBV30 to TRBJ1-1; D unclear. The CDR3 covers 11 residues. Germline CDR1 GTSNPN, CDR2 SVGIG (reference sequence). V shed 4 bases and J shed 6 bases, with 9 bases lying between them. This CDR3 is CAWTGVAEAFF. Here the CDR3 DNA reads TGTGCCTGGACGGGTGTTGCTGAAGCTTTCTTT.

This sequence joins TRBV2 and TRBJ2-1; TRBD2 matches 10 bases. There are 17 residues in the CDR3. V was clipped by 4 bases and J by 0 bases; unmatched bases: 6. Germline CDR1 and CDR2: SNHLY and FYNNEI. CDR3 coding DNA: TGTGCCAGCAGTGGGGGACTAGCGACAAGCTCCTACAATGAGCAGTTCTTC. It encodes CASSGGLATSSYNEQFF. Full variable domain (missing parts from reference TRBV2 and TRBJ2-1): EPEVTQTPSHQVTQMGQEVILRCVPISNHLYFYWYRQILGQKVEFLVSFYNNEISEKSEIFDDQFSVERPDGSNFTLKIRSTKLEDSAMYFCASSGGLATSSYNEQFFGPGTRLTVL.